This entry features one T cell receptor beta chain sequence. Its antigen is still unknown. No qualities accompany the bases; no much larger clone lies one base away. CDR1 and CDR2, per the germline V gene, are SGHVS and FQNEAQ. Cut back by 8 bases and 3 bases, the V and J ends lie 16 bases apart. The CDR3 has 14 amino acids, counting the end cysteine and phenylalanine. Just CDR3 DNA is preserved here, 42 bases in frame from base 1. The sample originates from a study of CD8 T cells in ankylosing spondylitis (TCRdb year 2017). About the investigation overall: The study set out to find disease-linked TCR variants by profiling T cell receptor beta repertoires in ankylosing spondylitis patients and healthy donors. The full study cohort was made up of about 25 ankylosing spondylitis patients and about a hundred healthy donors. Peripheral blood samples were taken, and synovial fluid was additionally collected from ankylosing spondylitis patients. The research as a whole found: According to the report, matched synovial fluid samples from ankylosing spondylitis patients were significantly enriched for the disease-linked clones. Blood from ankylosing spondylitis patients appeared to be characterized by a TCR beta motif composed of about 8 highly homologous amino acid variants. Some of the motif variants had been reported before in the synovial fluid and blood of reactive arthritis patients, a finding that suggests common disease-initiation mechanisms. In peripheral blood, the disease-linked clones were found at relatively low frequencies and had a CD8+ phenotype.

Sequencing instrument: Illumina HiSeq 2500. Quantitative 5'-RACE with molecular barcodes was the method used to prepare the TCR beta libraries. The source study handled its data this way. Disease-linked TCR variants were identified with a new computational method built on a probabilistic model of VDJ rearrangement. The public reads were quality trimmed at Q25 with fastp and then assembled into clones with MiXCR by TCRdb, keeping productive beta chains. Rows with a matching CDR3 protein are joined into one entry that keeps the most common DNA and genes. These V and J calls originate from TCRdb's pipeline instead of the authors' own analysis. The sample table records 200,000 to 250,000 distinct CDR3 sequences; less than 9.5% of these occur just once. Around 4.8% of the sample rests with the top ten.

Input material: blood, either unsorted or a sorted T cell fraction (not recorded which). Here the chain combines TRBV7-8 and TRBJ2-5, with TRBD2 as a weak D call on 5 bases. This sequence was found in a female donor with ankylosing spondylitis or in good health (not recorded which). The nucleotides read TGTGCCAGCCTCCACCCGGGGATGGAAGAGACCCAGTACTTC. This sequence encodes CASLHPGMEETQYF.